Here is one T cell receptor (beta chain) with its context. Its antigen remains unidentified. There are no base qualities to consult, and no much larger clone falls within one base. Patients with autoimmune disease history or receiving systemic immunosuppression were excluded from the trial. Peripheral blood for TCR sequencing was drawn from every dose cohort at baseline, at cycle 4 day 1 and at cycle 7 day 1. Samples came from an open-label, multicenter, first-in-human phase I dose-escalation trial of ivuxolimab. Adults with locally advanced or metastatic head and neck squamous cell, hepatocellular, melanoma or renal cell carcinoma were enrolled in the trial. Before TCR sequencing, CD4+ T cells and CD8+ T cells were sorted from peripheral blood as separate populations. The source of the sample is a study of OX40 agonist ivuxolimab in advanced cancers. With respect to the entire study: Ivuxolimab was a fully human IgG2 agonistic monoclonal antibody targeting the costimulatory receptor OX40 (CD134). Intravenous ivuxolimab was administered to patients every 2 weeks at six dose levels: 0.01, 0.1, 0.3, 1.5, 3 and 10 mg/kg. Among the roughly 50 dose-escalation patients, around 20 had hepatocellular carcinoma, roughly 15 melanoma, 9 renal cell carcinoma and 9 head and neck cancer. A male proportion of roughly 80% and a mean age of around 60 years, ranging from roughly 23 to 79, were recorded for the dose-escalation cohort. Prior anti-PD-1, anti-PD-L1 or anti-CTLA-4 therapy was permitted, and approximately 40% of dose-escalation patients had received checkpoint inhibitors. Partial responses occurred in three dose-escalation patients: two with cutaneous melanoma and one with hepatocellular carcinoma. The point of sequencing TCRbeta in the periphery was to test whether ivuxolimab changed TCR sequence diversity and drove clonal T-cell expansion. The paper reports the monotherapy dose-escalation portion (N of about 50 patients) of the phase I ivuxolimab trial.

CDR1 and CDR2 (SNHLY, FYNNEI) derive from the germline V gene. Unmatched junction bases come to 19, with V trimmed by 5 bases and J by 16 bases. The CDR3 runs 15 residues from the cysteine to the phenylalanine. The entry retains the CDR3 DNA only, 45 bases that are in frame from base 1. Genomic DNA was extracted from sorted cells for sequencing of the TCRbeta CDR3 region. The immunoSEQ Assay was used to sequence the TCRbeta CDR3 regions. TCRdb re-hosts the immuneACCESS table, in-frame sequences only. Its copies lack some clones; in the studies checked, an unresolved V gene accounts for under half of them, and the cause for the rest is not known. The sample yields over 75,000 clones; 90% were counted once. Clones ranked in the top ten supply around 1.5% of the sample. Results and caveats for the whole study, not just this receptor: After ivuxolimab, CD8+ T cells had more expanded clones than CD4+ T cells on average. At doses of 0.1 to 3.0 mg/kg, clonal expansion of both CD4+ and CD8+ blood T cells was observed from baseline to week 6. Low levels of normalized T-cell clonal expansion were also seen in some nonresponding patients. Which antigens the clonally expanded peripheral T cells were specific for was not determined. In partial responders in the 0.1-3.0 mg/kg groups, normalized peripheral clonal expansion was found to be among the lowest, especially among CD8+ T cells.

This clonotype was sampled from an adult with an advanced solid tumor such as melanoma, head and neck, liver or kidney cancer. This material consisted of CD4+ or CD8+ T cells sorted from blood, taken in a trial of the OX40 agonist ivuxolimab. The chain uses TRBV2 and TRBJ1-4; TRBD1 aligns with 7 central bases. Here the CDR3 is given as CASSHQDRLMKRKFF. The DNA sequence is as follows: TGTGCCAGCAGTCACCAGGACAGGTTAATGAAAAGGAAGTTTTTT.